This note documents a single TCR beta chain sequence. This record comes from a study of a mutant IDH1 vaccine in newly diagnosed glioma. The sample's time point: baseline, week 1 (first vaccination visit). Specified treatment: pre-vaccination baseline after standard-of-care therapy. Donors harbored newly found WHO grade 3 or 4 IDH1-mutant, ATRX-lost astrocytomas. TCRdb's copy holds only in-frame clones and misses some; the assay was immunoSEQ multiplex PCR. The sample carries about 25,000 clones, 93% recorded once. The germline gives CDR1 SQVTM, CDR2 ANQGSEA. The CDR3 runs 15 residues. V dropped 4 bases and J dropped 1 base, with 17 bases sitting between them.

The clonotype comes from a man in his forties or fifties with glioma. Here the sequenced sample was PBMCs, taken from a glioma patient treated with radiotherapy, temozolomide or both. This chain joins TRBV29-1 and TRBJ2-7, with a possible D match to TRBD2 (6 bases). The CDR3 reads CSVVGEWAGSYEQYF. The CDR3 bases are TGCAGCGTTGTAGGAGAGTGGGCGGGATCCTACGAGCAGTACTTC.